This paragraph reports one TCR beta chain. The antigen it binds to is not known. No much larger clonotype is one base removed from it; base qualities were not supplied. This sample is drawn from a study of T cells after somatic rescue of genetic block (dated by TCRdb to the early 2020s). A note on the overall study: The study assessed how robust, over the long term, a T-cell system was when the system had developed through somatic rescue of a genetic block in T-cell development.

The CDR3 contains 13 residues, cysteine and phenylalanine counted. Kept here is only the CDR3 DNA, which spans 39 bases and is read in frame from base 1. From the germline V gene, CDR1 is MNHNS and CDR2 is SASEGT. Between the V and J ends, shortened by 1 base and 3 bases respectively, the junction contains 6 bases. The library relied on the immunoSEQ multiplex PCR assay. TCRdb mirrors the immuneACCESS table, restricted to in-frame sequences. Some clones are absent from its copies; in checked studies, under half trace to an unresolved V gene, and the reason for the others is unknown. The sample table records 50,000 to 60,000 clones; about 96% of these occur just once. Of the sample, roughly 0.077% falls within the top ten clones.

This sequence uses TRBV6-1 and TRBJ1-1; the D gene cannot be resolved reliably. Sequenced: peripheral blood mononuclear cells (PBMCs). This receptor was identified in a child under two years old. This receptor carries the CDR3 CASSEGVDTEAFF. The nucleotides read TGTGCCAGCAGTGAAGGGGTAGACACTGAAGCTTTCTTT.